This TCR beta chain was documented in a study of Graves' ophthalmopathy and Graves' hyperthyroidism. Study information: Blood was drawn at initial diagnosis, before any treatment.

The table lists this clonotype with many counts. Antigen unknown. Amplifying from RNA transcripts, the study obtained TCR beta CDR3 regions. HTBI primers were used in a first-round RT-PCR, which preceded a second-round multiplex PCR. TCRdb re-analysed the multiplex PCR reads in MiXCR, keeping a single row per CDR3 protein. This table holds 57,000 or so distinct CDR3 sequences, approximately 52% found once. Trimming took 1 base from V and 7 from J, leaving 11 bases between them. The CDR3 length is 14 residues. Germline V lookup: CDR1 SGHTA, CDR2 FQGNSA. Study-wide results and limits: Most thyroid-expanded clonotypes exceeding 0.001 frequency were also found in blood.

Sequenced: peripheral blood. V gene TRBV7-2 combines with J gene TRBJ2-1, with TRBD1 as a possible D gene (5 bases). This clonotype was sampled from an adult woman with Graves' ophthalmopathy. CDR3 sequence (DNA): TGTGCCAGCAGCTTAGTACCGCAGGGAAATGAGCAGTTCTTC. Its translation: CASSLVPQGNEQFF. Variable domain in full (rest from reference TRBV7-2 and TRBJ2-1): GAGVSQSPSNKVTEKGKDVELRCDPISGHTALYWYRQSLGQGLEFLIYFQGNSAPDKSGLPSDRFSAERTGGSVSTLTIQRTQQEDSAVYLCASSLVPQGNEQFFGPGTRLTVL.